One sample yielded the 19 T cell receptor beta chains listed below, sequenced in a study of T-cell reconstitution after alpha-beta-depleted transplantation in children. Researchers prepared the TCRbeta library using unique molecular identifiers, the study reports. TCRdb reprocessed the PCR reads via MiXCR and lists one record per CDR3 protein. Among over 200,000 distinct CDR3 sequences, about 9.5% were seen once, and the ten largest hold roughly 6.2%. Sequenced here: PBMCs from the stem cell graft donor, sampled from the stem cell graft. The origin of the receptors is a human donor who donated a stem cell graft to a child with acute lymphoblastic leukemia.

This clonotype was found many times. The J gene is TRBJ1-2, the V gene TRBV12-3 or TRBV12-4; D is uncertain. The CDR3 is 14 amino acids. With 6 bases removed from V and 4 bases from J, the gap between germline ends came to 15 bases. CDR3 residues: CASSPSGLSYGYTF. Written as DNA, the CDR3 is TGTGCCAGCAGCCCCTCCGGCCTGAGCTATGGCTACACCTTC.

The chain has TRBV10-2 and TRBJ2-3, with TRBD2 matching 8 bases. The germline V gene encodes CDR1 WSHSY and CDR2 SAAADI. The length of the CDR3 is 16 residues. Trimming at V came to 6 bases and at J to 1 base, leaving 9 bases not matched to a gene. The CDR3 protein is CASSQLTAGGTDTQYF. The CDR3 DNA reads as TGCGCCAGCAGCCAACTTACAGCGGGGGGCACAGATACGCAGTATTTT.

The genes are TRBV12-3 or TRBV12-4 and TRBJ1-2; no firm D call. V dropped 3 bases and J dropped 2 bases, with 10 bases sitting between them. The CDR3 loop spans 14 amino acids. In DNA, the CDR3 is TGTGCCAGCAGTTTCACAGCCAGGAACTATGGCTACACCTTC. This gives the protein CASSFTARNYGYTF.

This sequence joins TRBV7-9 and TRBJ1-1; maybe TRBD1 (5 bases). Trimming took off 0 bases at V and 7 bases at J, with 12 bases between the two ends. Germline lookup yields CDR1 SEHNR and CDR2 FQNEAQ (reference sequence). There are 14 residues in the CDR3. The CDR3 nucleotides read TGTGCCAGCAGCTTAGCCGTACAGGCTGGTGAAGCTTTCTTT. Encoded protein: CASSLAVQAGEAFF.

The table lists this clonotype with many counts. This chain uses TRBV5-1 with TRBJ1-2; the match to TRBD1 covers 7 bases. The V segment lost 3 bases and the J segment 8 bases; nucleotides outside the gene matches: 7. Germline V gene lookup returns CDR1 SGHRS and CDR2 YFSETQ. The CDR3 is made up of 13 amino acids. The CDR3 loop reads CASSYGTDLGYTF. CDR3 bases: TGCGCCAGCAGCTATGGGACAGACTTAGGCTACACCTTC.

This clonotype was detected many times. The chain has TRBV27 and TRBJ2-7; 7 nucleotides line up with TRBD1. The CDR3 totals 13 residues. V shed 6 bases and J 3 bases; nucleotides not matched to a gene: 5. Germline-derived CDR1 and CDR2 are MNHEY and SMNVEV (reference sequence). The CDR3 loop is CASRPYRGYEQYF. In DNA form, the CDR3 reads TGTGCCAGCAGACCATACAGGGGCTACGAGCAGTACTTC.

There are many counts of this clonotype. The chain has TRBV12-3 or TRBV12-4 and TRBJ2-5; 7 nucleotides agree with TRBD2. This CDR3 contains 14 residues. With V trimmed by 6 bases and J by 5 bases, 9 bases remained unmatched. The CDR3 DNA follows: TGTGCCAGCAGCGCTACCGGGACTATGGAGACCCAGTACTTC. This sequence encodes CASSATGTMETQYF.

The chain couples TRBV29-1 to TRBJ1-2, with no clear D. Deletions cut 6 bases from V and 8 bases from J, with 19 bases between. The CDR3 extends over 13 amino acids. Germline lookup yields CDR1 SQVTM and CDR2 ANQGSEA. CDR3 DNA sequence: TGCAGCGTGGTACGCCGGGATTCAGGCGGCTACACCTTC. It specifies CSVVRRDSGGYTF.

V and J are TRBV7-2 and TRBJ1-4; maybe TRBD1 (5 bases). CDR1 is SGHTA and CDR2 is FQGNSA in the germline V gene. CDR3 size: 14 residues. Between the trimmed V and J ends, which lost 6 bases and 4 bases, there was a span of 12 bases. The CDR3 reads CASRPGLINEKLFF. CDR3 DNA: TGTGCCAGCAGGCCGGGACTGATTAATGAAAAACTGTTTTTT.

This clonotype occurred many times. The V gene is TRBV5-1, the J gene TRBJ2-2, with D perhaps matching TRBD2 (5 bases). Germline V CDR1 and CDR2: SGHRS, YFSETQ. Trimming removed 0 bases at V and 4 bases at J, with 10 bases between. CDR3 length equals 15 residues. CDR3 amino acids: CASSLGPGGTGELFF. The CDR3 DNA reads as TGCGCCAGCAGCTTGGGGCCAGGAGGCACCGGGGAGCTGTTTTTT.

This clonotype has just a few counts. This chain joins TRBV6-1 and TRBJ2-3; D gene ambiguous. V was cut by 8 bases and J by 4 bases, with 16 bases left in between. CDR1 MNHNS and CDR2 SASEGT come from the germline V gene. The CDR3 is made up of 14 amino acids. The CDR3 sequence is CASRQSGSSDTQYF. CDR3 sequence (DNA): TGTGCCAGCCGCCAAAGTGGAAGCTCAGATACGCAGTATTTT.

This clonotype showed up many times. CDR3 sequence (DNA): TGTGCCAGCAGCTCGGCAGGGGGATCTAGCAATCAGCCCCAGCATTTT. Its translation: CASSSAGGSSNQPQHF. This sequence joins TRBV6-1 and TRBJ1-5, with 7 positions matching TRBD1. The trim removed 6 bases at V and 0 bases at J, leaving 8 bases unmatched. The CDR3 runs to 16 residues. In germline, CDR1 is MNHNS, CDR2 SASEGT.

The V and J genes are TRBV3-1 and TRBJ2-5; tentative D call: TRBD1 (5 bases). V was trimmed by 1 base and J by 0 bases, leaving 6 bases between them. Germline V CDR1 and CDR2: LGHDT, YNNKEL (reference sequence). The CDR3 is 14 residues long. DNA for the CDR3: TGTGCCAGCAGCCAAGGACAGCACCAAGAGACCCAGTACTTC. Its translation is CASSQGQHQETQYF.

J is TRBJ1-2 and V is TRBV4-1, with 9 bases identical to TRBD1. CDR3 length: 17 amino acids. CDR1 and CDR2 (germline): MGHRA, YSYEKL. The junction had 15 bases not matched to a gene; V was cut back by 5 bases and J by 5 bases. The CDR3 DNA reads TGCGCCAGCAGCTCTAGGAACCCGGGACAGGGAGAATATGGCTACACCTTC. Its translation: CASSSRNPGQGEYGYTF.

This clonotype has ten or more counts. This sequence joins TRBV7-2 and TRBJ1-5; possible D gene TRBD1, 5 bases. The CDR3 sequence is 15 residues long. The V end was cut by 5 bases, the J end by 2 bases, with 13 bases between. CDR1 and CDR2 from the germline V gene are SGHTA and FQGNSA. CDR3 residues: CASSRDPAGNQPQHF. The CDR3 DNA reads TGTGCCAGCAGCCGGGACCCGGCGGGCAATCAGCCCCAGCATTTT.

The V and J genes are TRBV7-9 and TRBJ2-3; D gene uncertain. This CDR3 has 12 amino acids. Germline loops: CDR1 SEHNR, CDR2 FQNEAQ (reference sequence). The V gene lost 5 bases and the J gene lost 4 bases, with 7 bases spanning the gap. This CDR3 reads CASSQPADTQYF. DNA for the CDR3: TGTGCCAGCAGCCAGCCCGCAGATACGCAGTATTTT.

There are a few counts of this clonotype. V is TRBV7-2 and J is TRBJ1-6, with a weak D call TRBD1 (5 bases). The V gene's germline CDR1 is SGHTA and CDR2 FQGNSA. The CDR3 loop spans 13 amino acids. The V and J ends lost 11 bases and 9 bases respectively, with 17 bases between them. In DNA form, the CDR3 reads TGTGCCTCGACAGTTACGGTCGGTTCACCCCTCCACTTT. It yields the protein CASTVTVGSPLHF.

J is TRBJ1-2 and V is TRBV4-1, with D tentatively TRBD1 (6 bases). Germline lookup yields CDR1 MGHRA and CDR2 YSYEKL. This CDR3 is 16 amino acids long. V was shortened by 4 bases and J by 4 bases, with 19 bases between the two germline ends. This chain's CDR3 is CASSLNLAGEIYGYTF. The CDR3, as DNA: TGCGCCAGCAGCCTGAACTTAGCAGGGGAGATCTATGGCTACACCTTC.

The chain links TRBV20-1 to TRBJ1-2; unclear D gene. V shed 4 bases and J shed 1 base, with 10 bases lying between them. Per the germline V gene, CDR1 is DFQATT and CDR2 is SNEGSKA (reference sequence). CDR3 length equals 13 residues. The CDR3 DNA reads TGCAGTGCTACCGTTTTAAATAACTATGGCTACACCTTC. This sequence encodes CSATVLNNYGYTF.